This T cell receptor beta chain stems from a study of T cells in Graves' hyperthyroidism and ophthalmopathy. Study-level points and caveats: Median prediction lead before ophthalmopathy onset was 6 to 8 months with the model. Also found in blood were most expanded thyroid clonotypes above 0.001.

This clonotype was seen many times. Its antigen is currently unknown. Trimming took 1 base from V and 5 from J, leaving 17 bases between them. Germline lookup yields CDR1 MNHEY and CDR2 SMNVEV (reference sequence). The CDR3 covers 16 residues. Aged 18 to 65, the patients had hyperthyroidism that was newly diagnosed and had lasted under 2 months. Template material for amplifying TCR beta CDR3 regions consisted of RNA transcripts. Carried out on the TCR CDR3, a first-round RT-PCR used the HTBI primer set. TCRdb passed the multiplex PCR reads through MiXCR, listing each CDR3 protein once. The data hold 300,000 to 500,000 distinct CDR3 sequences, with under 15% observed a single time.

The sample consisted of blood. The chain recombines TRBV27 with TRBJ2-5, with D possibly being TRBD2 (5 bases). The origin of this receptor is a woman in her thirties with Graves' hyperthyroidism. CDR3 nucleotides: TGTGCCAGCAGTTTATTGGGAGCCCCTTCCGGGGAGACCCAGTACTTC. It yields the protein CASSLLGAPSGETQYF.